The sequence of this T cell receptor (beta chain) was determined in a study of technical replicates of blood from a handful of donors. Profiling relied on immunoSEQ multiplex PCR, and the TCRdb table lists in-frame clones only, not all of them. The sample carries tens of thousands of clones, around 91% recorded once. Sequencing was done on a sample of PBMCs. The TCR sequence derives from a human donor in good health. Some clones in this sample may be carry-over from other donors' samples.

CDR3 loop: CASALDRGNEAFF. Here the CDR3 DNA reads TGTGCTAGTGCCCTGGACAGGGGAAATGAAGCTTTCTTT. V gene TRBV12-5 combines with J gene TRBJ1-1, with TRBD1 matching 9 bases. The CDR3 is 13 amino acids. Germline V CDR1 and CDR2: LGHNT, FRNRAP. V was pared by 7 bases and J by 7 bases, with 7 bases of the junction left unmatched.